Listed below are T cell receptor beta chains from one sample, sequenced in a study of Tregs in tolerant kidney transplant recipients. Data came from immunoSEQ multiplex PCR; TCRdb stores just in-frame clones and leaves some out. The sample includes approximately 82,000 clones, over 85% of them seen just once. Sequencing was performed on CD4+ T cells from blood (PBMCs), taken 12 months after the transplant. Receptors were obtained from a human patient who received a combined kidney and bone marrow transplant. The graft donor may account for some of the T cells. The CDR3 runs from the conserved cysteine through the conserved F or W. A D gene is named only where the DNA matches it firmly. Size tells how often a clone was seen (once, few, many) or the class of an expanded clone, and some rows leave it out.

TRBD1 TRBJ1-2 - TRBV6-6 TGTGCCAGCACTAACAGGGGTGCGAACTATGGCTACACCTTC CASTNRGANYGYTF
- TRBJ2-3 - TRBV4-2 TGTGCCAGCAGCGCCCGGGGGAAATCAATAGATACGCAGTATTTT CASSARGKSIDTQYF
- TRBJ2-3 - TRBV5-1 TGCGCCAGCAGCTTGGTGTATCGGGGAACAGATACGCAGTATTTT CASSLVYRGTDTQYF
TRBD2 TRBJ2-7 - TRBV7-8 TGTGCCAGCAGCTTAGCAGGGCGGGGGGGCTCCGAGCAGTACTTC CASSLAGRGGSEQYF
TRBD1 TRBJ1-2 - TRBV6-5 TGTGCCAGCAGTTTTCGGGACAGTGCATATGGCTACACCTTC CASSFRDSAYGYTF
- TRBJ2-3 - TRBV11-2 TGTGCCAGCAGCCGCCGACAGACTAGCACAGATACGCAGTATTTT CASSRRQTSTDTQYF
- TRBJ1-6 - TRBV19 TGTGCCAGTAGTATAGGCGCTACAGAGATTGGTTCACCCCTCCACTTT CASSIGATEIGSPLHF
TRBD2 TRBJ2-1 - TRBV7-2 TGTGCCAGCAGCATGCTTAGCGGGGGGGCAAGGAATGAGCAGTTCTTC CASSMLSGGARNEQFF
- TRBJ1-5 - TRBV19 TGTGCCAGTAGTACCCGGGACATCGGAATATATAGCAATCAGCCCCAGCATTTT CASSTRDIGIYSNQPQHF
TRBD1 TRBJ2-7 - TRBV7-9 TGTGCCAGCAGCCAGACCGGGACAGGGTTCTCCTACGAGCAGTACTTC CASSQTGTGFSYEQYF
- TRBJ2-7 - TRBV7-2 TGTGCCAGCAGCTTAGCGACCGGGACTCCCCTCGAGCAGTACTTC CASSLATGTPLEQYF
- TRBJ2-3 - TRBV19 TGTGCCAGTAGTGTTAGATTTACCGCAGATACGCAGTATTTT CASSVRFTADTQYF
- TRBJ2-1 - TRBV7-9 TGTGCCAGTAGCAAGGGCGGACACTACAATGAGCAGTTCTTC CASSKGGHYNEQFF
TRBD2 TRBJ2-1 once TRBV6-5 TGTGCCAGCAGAACCCCCGGGACTAGATCCCGGCAGTTCTTC CASRTPGTRSRQFF
TRBD1 TRBJ2-1 - TRBV19 TGTGCCAGTAGTATAGATCGGGACAGGGGCTACAATGAGCAGTTCTTC CASSIDRDRGYNEQFF
TRBD2 TRBJ2-1 - TRBV18 TGTGCCAGCTCACCATGGTTGCGGGGGAGCTCCTACAATGAGCAGTTCTTC CASSPWLRGSSYNEQFF
- TRBJ2-7 - TRBV25-1 TGTGCCAGCAATGGCGGAGGACTACACGAGCAGTACTTC CASNGGGLHEQYF
- TRBJ2-7 - TRBV13 TGTGCCAGCAGCTTCCCACGGGGTGGGTCCTACGAGCAGTACTTC CASSFPRGGSYEQYF
- TRBJ1-2 - TRBV6-1 TGTGCCAGCAGGGGGGCGGGGGCCCAGGGCTACACCTTC CASRGAGAQGYTF
- TRBJ2-7 - TRBV14 TGTGCCAGCAGCCAAAGCTGGACAGCTGCCTACGAGCAGTACTTC CASSQSWTAAYEQYF
- TRBJ1-2 - TRBV9 TGTGCCAGCAGCGTAGGCCTACAGGGTGGCGGCTACACCTTC CASSVGLQGGGYTF
- TRBJ2-2 once TRBV9 TGTGCCAGCAGCGTAAGGGGGATCGCGAACACCGGGGAGCTGTTTTTT CASSVRGIANTGELFF
- TRBJ1-2 few TRBV15 TGTGCCACCAGCAGAGTCGCGACAAGGAACTATGGCTACACCTTC CATSRVATRNYGYTF
- TRBJ2-1 - TRBV7-8 TGTGCCAGCAGCTTAACTACAGGTTACAATGAGCAGTTCTTC CASSLTTGYNEQFF
- TRBJ1-2 - TRBV7-9 TGTGCCAGCAGCTTAGAGCCCACTTATGGCTACACCTTC CASSLEPTYGYTF
TRBD2 TRBJ2-5 - TRBV28 TGTGCCAGCAGTTTATCCGGGACTACCCTCGGGGAGACCCAGTACTTC CASSLSGTTLGETQYF
TRBD1 TRBJ2-1 - TRBV5-6 TGTGCCAGCACCCGTAGGGGGCCGAGCTACAATGAGCAGTTCTTC CASTRRGPSYNEQFF
- TRBJ2-2 once TRBV9 TGTGCCAGCCAGCGGGTCTTGAACACCGGGGAGCTGTTTTTT CASQRVLNTGELFF
- TRBJ2-7 - TRBV10-3 TGTGCCCCCCCCGTCCGGGACAACTACGAGCAGTACTTC CAPPVRDNYEQYF
TRBD1 TRBJ2-1 - TRBV7-8 TGTGCCAGCAGCTTACCCCGGGACAGGGGAAATGAAAATGAGCAGTTCTTC CASSLPRDRGNENEQFF
- TRBJ1-3 - TRBV25-1 TGTGCCAGCAGTCCAATGAGCTCTGGAAACACCATATATTTT CASSPMSSGNTIYF
TRBD1 TRBJ1-5 - TRBV6-5 TGTGCCAGCACCCGGGGACAGAATCAGCCCCAGCATTTT CASTRGQNQPQHF
- TRBJ1-1 - TRBV27 TGTGCCAGCATCAAATCACAGGGACTACCAGAAGCTTTCTTT CASIKSQGLPEAFF
- TRBJ1-3 - TRBV28 TGTGCCAGCATAAAACAGGGCTCTGGAAACACCATATATTTT CASIKQGSGNTIYF
- TRBJ2-1 - TRBV5-6 TGTGCCAGCAGCTTAATTAGGGGTTCCTACAATGAGCAGTTCTTC CASSLIRGSYNEQFF
TRBD2 TRBJ2-1 - TRBV4-3 TGCGCCAGCAGCTTCGGACTAGCGGGAAACTACAATGAGCAGTTCTTC CASSFGLAGNYNEQFF
- TRBJ2-7 - TRBV11-1 TGTGCCAGCAGGCTCAAAGCTTCGAGCTCCTACGAGCAGTACTTC CASRLKASSSYEQYF
TRBD1 TRBJ2-2 - TRBV6-5 TGTGCCAGCAGTAGACAGGGGGCGACCGGGGAGCTGTTTTTT CASSRQGATGELFF
TRBD1 TRBJ1-3 - TRBV6-1 TGTGCCAGCAGTAGGGACAGGGGATTAGGAAACACCATATATTTT CASSRDRGLGNTIYF
- TRBJ2-7 - TRBV15 TGTGCCACCAGCAGAGAGCTTGACAGTCCCTACGAGCAGTACTTC CATSRELDSPYEQYF
- TRBJ1-1 - TRBV7-2 TGTGCCAGCAGCTTAGGGGCAGAGAAAGGGGCTGTGATGAACACTGAAGCTTTCTTT CASSLGAEKGAVMNTEAFF
TRBD2 TRBJ2-4 - TRBV5-1 TGCGCCAGCAGCTTGAGATTTGCGGGGGAAAACATTCAGTACTTC CASSLRFAGENIQYF